This is a list of T cell receptor beta chains from one sample in a study of shared T cell receptors in the human thymus. The protocol was immunoSEQ multiplex PCR, while the TCRdb copy is restricted to in-frame clones and leaves out a portion. The sample consists of hundreds of thousands of clones, roughly 90% of them appearing once. These data were also filed under a second study, of human thymus T cells.

Sample: thymocytes. The receptor set was obtained from a boy under two years old with a congenital heart defect. CDR3s include the opening cysteine and the closing phenylalanine or tryptophan. D genes are given only for firm matches. Size is stated for part of the rows, as once, few or many counts, or as a class when the clone is expanded.

V gene	clone size	J gene	D gene	CDR3 DNA	CDR3 protein
TRBV9	.	TRBJ1-2	.	TGTGCCAGCAGCCCCCCCGCCCAGGGCGGCTACACCTTC	CASSPPAQGGYTF
TRBV28	few	TRBJ2-1	TRBD1	TGTGCCAGCAACTCCGACGGACAGGGGGTAAGCTCCTACAATGAGCAGTTCTTC	CASNSDGQGVSSYNEQFF
TRBV12-5	.	TRBJ2-1	TRBD2	TGTGCTAGTGGTTTGGTACGATCCCGACTAGCGGGTAATGAGCAGTTCTTC	CASGLVRSRLAGNEQFF
TRBV27	.	TRBJ2-7	.	TGTGCCAGCAGTTTAAGGCGCGGAGAGCAGTACTTC	CASSLRRGEQYF
TRBV27	.	TRBJ2-5	.	TGTGCCAGCAGTTCGTCGAGCCCCTCGGGTGGAAAAGAGACCCAGTACTTC	CASSSSSPSGGKETQYF
TRBV6-1	.	TRBJ1-1	TRBD1	TGTGCCAGCAGTGATAAGGGGGCAGACACTGAAGCTTTCTTT	CASSDKGADTEAFF
TRBV14	once	TRBJ2-3	TRBD2	TGTGCCAGCAGCAAAAGACAGGGTCCCGGGACTAGCGGCGGGGATACGCAGTATTTT	CASSKRQGPGTSGGDTQYF
TRBV4-3	.	TRBJ2-7	TRBD1	TGCGCCAGCAGCCAAGGTACAGGGGTTTACGAGCAGTACTTC	CASSQGTGVYEQYF
TRBV5-1	.	TRBJ2-1	TRBD1	TGCGCCAGCAGCCCAGGAGCGGACAGGGGCCCCCCCGTCAATTACAATGAGCAGTTCTTC	CASSPGADRGPPVNYNEQFF
TRBV4-2	.	TRBJ1-1	TRBD1	TGTGCCAGCAGCCACCGCCAGGGGGCGAACACTGAAGCTTTCTTT	CASSHRQGANTEAFF
TRBV13	.	TRBJ1-5	.	TGTGCCAGCAGCTTACAGGGTCGGCAGCCCCAGCATTTT	CASSLQGRQPQHF
TRBV9	.	TRBJ2-1	.	TGTGCCAGCAGCAGTACCCCAGGTCCCTACAATGAGCAGTTCTTC	CASSSTPGPYNEQFF
TRBV5-6	few	TRBJ1-4	.	TGTGCCAGCAGCGACAGGACGAATGAAAAACTGTTTTTT	CASSDRTNEKLFF
TRBV27	.	TRBJ2-7	TRBD2	TGTGCCAGCAGAACTAGCGGGAGTAGGGGGGAGCAGTACTTC	CASRTSGSRGEQYF
TRBV10-1	.	TRBJ2-2	TRBD1	TGCGCCAGATATCAGGGGGCGGGAACCGGGGAGCTGTTTTTT	CARYQGAGTGELFF
TRBV27	.	TRBJ2-3	TRBD1	TGTGCCAGCAGCAGGGACAGTGCAGATACGCAGTATTTT	CASSRDSADTQYF
TRBV19	once	TRBJ1-2	.	TGTGCCAGCCGAGAGCAGGGGAGTAACTATGGCTACACCTTC	CASREQGSNYGYTF
TRBV7-2	.	TRBJ2-7	.	TGTGCCAGCAGCTTCCAGGGTTACGAGCAGTACTTC	CASSFQGYEQYF
TRBV6-5	once	TRBJ2-5	.	TGTGCCAGCAGCACCGGACAGCAAGAGACCCAGTACTTC	CASSTGQQETQYF
TRBV30	.	TRBJ2-7	TRBD2	TGTGCCTGGAGTCCGGGGTGGGGGGGCGAGCAGTACTTC	CAWSPGWGGEQYF
TRBV27	once	TRBJ1-2	TRBD1	TGTGCCAGCAGTTCCAGGGGGCCTCCGGATGGCTACACCTTC	CASSSRGPPDGYTF
TRBV19	.	TRBJ2-1	TRBD2	TGTGCCAGTAGAGGGACTAGCGGGAGTAAGAGACACAATGAGCAGTTCTTC	CASRGTSGSKRHNEQFF
TRBV2	.	TRBJ2-7	.	TGTGCCAGCAGTGAAGAATCTCCTCCCTACGAGCAGTACTTC	CASSEESPPYEQYF
TRBV10-1	.	TRBJ2-7	.	TGCGCCAGCAGTGAGGCGGTCCCCCCCCGAGGGGAGCAGTACTTC	CASSEAVPPRGEQYF
TRBV15	.	TRBJ2-1	.	TGTGCCACCAGCAGGGGCCGAACGGGCAGGGACAATGAGCAGTTCTTC	CATSRGRTGRDNEQFF
TRBV6-6	.	TRBJ2-3	.	TGTGCCAGCAGCGGGTTGAAGAGGAGCACAGATACGCAGTATTTT	CASSGLKRSTDTQYF
TRBV7-2	.	TRBJ2-7	TRBD2	TGTGCCAGCAGTCCCGGACTAGCGGGAGCCTCCTACGAGCAGTACTTC	CASSPGLAGASYEQYF
TRBV6-4	.	TRBJ2-1	.	TGTGCCAGCAGTGATTCGAGGAGCTCCTACAATGAGCAGTTCTTC	CASSDSRSSYNEQFF
TRBV6-1	.	TRBJ1-1	.	TGTGCCAGCAGTGATGTACGGTCTAACACTGAAGCTTTCTTT	CASSDVRSNTEAFF
TRBV5-6	.	TRBJ2-4	.	TGTGCCAGCAGCTTGAAGCCTGGTCAGGACATTCAGTACTTC	CASSLKPGQDIQYF
TRBV9	.	TRBJ1-2	TRBD1	TGTGCCAGCAACCCCGAACGACAGGGCAAGAATTATGGCTACACCTTC	CASNPERQGKNYGYTF
TRBV4-3	few	TRBJ2-4	TRBD2	TGCGCCAGCAGCCAAGGGTTCCTCCTAGCGGGAGAACCGCTGGCCAAAAACATTCAGTACTTC	CASSQGFLLAGEPLAKNIQYF
TRBV30	.	TRBJ2-7	TRBD2	TGTGCCTGGAGTGTGGCGGGAGAGGGGTACGAGCAGTACTTC	CAWSVAGEGYEQYF
TRBV13	.	TRBJ1-1	TRBD1	TGTGCCAGCAGCTTAAACCAGGGGGAAATGAACACTGAAGCTTTCTTT	CASSLNQGEMNTEAFF
TRBV11-2	.	TRBJ1-4	.	TGTGCCAGCAGCTCGCGGGGGGCTGAAAAACTGTTTTTT	CASSSRGAEKLFF
TRBV9	.	TRBJ1-1	TRBD1	TGTGCCAGCAGCGAGCTTAGTAGGAGAGAACAGGGGACTGAAGCTTTCTTT	CASSELSRREQGTEAFF
TRBV10-1	.	TRBJ2-5	TRBD2	TGCGCCAGCAGTGAGTCAGGGCTAGCGGGAGGGTCCCCTATATTCCAAGAGACCCAGTACTTC	CASSESGLAGGSPIFQETQYF
TRBV28	.	TRBJ2-1	TRBD2	TGTGCCAGCAGTTCGAGACTAGCGGGAGCCTACGATGAGCAGTTCTTC	CASSSRLAGAYDEQFF
TRBV25-1	once	TRBJ2-5	.	TGTGCCAGCAGTGAAAGCCTACTAGTAGGCGAGACCCAGTACTTC	CASSESLLVGETQYF
TRBV5-8	.	TRBJ2-3	.	TGTGCCAGCAGCTTGAGGGCAGGGTGGTCGGATACGCAGTATTTT	CASSLRAGWSDTQYF
TRBV18	.	TRBJ2-1	TRBD2	TGTGCCAGCTCACCTACTCCGCCCGGGACTAGCGACAATGAGCAGTTCTTC	CASSPTPPGTSDNEQFF
TRBV10-3	.	TRBJ2-1	TRBD2	TGTGCCATCAGTGATCCGCCTAGCGGGAGGATTCCCTACAATGAGCAGTTCTTC	CAISDPPSGRIPYNEQFF
TRBV2	.	TRBJ2-5	.	TGTGCCAGCAGTGAAAATGGGGGGTACCAAGAGACCCAGTACTTC	CASSENGGYQETQYF
TRBV11-1	.	TRBJ2-1	.	TGTGCCAGCAGCTTAGGGCACCAATACAATGAGCAGTTCTTC	CASSLGHQYNEQFF
TRBV5-1	.	TRBJ2-1	TRBD2	TGCGCCAGCAGTCTTGGGAGGGAAGGCTACAATGAGCAGTTCTTC	CASSLGREGYNEQFF
TRBV28	once	TRBJ2-6	TRBD1	TGTGCCAGCAGTTTATTCTACAGGGGGCGGGTATCTGGGGCCAACGTCCTGACTTTC	CASSLFYRGRVSGANVLTF
TRBV6-5	.	TRBJ2-7	.	TGTGCCAGCAGTTACTCGGTATTAGGGGACAACGAGCAGTACTTC	CASSYSVLGDNEQYF
TRBV10-3	.	TRBJ2-5	TRBD1	TGTGCCATCAGTGCAAACAACGAGGGACAGCAAGAGACCCAGTACTTC	CAISANNEGQQETQYF
TRBV5-4	.	TRBJ2-7	.	TGTGCCAGCAGCTTTGGACACTCCTACGAGCAGTACTTC	CASSFGHSYEQYF
TRBV29-1	.	TRBJ2-3	TRBD1	TGCAGCGTTGCCGGGACAGGCAGTATTAGCACAGATACGCAGTATTTT	CSVAGTGSISTDTQYF
TRBV6-1	.	TRBJ1-4	.	TGTGCCAGCAGTGAGTCCCAGGAACAGGGAAGGAAACTGTTTTTT	CASSESQEQGRKLFF
TRBV25-1	.	TRBJ2-1	TRBD2	TGTGCCAGCCGGGGGGAAGGACTAGCATCCTACGAGCAGTTCTTC	CASRGEGLASYEQFF
TRBV28	.	TRBJ1-5	TRBD1	TGTGCCAGCAGCCGGACAGGGATTCGGCAGCCCCAGCATTTT	CASSRTGIRQPQHF
TRBV7-9	.	TRBJ2-7	.	TGTGCCAGCAGCCCCAAGTTAGACACCTACGAGCAGTACTTC	CASSPKLDTYEQYF
TRBV19	.	TRBJ1-1	.	TGTGCCAGTACTTACGAGGGGAACACTGAAGCTTTCTTT	CASTYEGNTEAFF